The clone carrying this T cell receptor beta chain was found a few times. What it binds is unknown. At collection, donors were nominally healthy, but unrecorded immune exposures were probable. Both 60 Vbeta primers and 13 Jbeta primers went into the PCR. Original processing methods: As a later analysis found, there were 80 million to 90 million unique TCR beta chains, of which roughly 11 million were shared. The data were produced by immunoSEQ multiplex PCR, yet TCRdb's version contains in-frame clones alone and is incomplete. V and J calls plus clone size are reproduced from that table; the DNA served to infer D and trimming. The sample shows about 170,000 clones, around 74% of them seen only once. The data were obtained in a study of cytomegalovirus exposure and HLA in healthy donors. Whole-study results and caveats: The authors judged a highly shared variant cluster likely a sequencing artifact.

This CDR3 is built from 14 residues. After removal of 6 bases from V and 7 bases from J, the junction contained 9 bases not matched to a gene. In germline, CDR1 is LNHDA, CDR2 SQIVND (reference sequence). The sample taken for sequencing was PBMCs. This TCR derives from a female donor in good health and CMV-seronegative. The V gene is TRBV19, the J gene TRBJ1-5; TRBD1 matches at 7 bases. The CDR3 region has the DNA TGTGCCAGTAGCCCGACAGGGACGAGGCAGCCCCAGCATTTT. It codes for CASSPTGTRQPQHF.